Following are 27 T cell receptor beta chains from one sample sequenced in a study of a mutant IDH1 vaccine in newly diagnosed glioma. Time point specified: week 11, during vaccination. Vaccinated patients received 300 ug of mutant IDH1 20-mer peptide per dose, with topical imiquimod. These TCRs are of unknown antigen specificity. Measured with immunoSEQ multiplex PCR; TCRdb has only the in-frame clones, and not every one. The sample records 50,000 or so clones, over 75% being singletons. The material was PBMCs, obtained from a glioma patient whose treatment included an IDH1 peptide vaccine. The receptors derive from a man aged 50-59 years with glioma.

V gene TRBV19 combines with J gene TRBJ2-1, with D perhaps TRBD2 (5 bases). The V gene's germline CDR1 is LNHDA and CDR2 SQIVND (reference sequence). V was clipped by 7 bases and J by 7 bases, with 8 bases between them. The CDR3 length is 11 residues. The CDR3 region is CASKDWNEQFF. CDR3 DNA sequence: TGTGCCAGTAAGGACTGGAATGAGCAGTTCTTC.

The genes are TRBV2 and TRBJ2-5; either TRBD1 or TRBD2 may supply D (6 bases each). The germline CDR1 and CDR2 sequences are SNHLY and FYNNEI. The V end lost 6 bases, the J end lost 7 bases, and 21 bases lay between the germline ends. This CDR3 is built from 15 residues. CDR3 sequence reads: CASRAGESAEGTQYF. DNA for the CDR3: TGTGCCAGCAGGGCAGGGGAATCTGCGGAGGGGACCCAGTACTTC.

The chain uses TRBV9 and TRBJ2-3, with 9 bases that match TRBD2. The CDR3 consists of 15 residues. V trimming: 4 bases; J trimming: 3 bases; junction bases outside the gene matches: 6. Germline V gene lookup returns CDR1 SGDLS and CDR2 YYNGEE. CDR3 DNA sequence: TGTGCCAGCAGCACCCGCGGGGGGGCGACAGATACGCAGTATTTT. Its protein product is CASSTRGGATDTQYF.

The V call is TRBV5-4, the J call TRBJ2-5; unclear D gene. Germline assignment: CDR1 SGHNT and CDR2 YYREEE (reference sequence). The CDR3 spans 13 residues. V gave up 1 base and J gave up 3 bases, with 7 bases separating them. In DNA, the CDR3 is TGTGCCAGCAGCTTGACTGTCGAAGAGACCCAGTACTTC. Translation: CASSLTVEETQYF.

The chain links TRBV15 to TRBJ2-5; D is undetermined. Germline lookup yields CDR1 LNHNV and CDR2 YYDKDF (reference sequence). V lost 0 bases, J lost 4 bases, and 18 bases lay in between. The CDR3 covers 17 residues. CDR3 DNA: TGTGCCACCAGCAGAGATTCGACGCCTACGGGCAGAGAGACCCAGTACTTC. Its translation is CATSRDSTPTGRETQYF.

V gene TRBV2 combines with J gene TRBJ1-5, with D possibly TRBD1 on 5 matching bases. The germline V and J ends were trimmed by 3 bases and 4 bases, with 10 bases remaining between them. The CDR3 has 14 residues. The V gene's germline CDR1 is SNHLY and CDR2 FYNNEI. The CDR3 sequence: CASSESGPNQPQHF. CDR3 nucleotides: TGTGCCAGCAGTGAGTCAGGGCCGAATCAGCCCCAGCATTTT.

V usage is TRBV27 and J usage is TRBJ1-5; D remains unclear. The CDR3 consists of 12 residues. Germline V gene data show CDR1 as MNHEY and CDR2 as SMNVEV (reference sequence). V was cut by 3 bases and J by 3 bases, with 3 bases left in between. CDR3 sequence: CASSFLNQPQHF. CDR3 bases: TGTGCCAGCAGTTTCCTCAATCAGCCCCAGCATTTT.

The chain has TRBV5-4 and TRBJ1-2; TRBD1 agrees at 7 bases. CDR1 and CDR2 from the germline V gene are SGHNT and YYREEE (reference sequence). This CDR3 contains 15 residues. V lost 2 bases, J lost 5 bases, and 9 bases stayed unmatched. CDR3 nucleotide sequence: TGTGCCAGCAGCTTATTACAGGGGACGGGGTATGGCTACACCTTC. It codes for CASSLLQGTGYGYTF. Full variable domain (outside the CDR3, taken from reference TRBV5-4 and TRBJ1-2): ETGVTQSPTHLIKTRGQQVTLRCSSQSGHNTVSWYQQALGQGPQFIFQYYREEENGRGNFPPRFSGLQFPNYSSELNVNALELDDSALYLCASSLLQGTGYGYTFGSGTRLTVV.

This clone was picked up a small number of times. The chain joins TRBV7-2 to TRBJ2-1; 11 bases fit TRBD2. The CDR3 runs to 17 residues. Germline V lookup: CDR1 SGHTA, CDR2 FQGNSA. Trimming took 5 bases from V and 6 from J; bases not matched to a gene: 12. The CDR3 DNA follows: TGTGCCAGCAGCCTAACTACGACTAGCGGGGCACTCAATGAGCAGTTCTTC. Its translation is CASSLTTTSGALNEQFF.

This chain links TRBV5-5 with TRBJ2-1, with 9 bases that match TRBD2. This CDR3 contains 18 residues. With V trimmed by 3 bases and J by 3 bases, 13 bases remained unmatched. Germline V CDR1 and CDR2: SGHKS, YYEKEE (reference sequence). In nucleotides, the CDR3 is TGTGCCAGCAGCTCAAGGAGGATGGCGGGAGGGTTCTACAATGAGCAGTTCTTC. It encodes CASSSRRMAGGFYNEQFF.

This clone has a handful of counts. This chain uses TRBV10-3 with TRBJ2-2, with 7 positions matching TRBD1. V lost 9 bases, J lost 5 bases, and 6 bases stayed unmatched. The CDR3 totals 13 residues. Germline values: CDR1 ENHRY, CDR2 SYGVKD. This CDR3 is CAIRQGDTGELFF. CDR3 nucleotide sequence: TGTGCCATTAGACAGGGTGATACCGGGGAGCTGTTTTTT.

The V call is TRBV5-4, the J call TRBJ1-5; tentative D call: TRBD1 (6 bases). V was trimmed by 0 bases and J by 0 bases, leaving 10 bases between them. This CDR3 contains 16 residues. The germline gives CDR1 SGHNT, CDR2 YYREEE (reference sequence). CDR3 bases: TGTGCCAGCAGCTTGGTCCCAGGGGATAGCAATCAGCCCCAGCATTTT. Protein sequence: CASSLVPGDSNQPQHF.

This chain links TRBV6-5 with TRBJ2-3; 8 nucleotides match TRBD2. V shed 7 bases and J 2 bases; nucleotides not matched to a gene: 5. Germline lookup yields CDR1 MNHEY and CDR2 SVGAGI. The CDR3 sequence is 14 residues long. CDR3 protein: CASNGRGDTDTQYF. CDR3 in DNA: TGTGCCAGCAATGGGCGGGGGGACACAGATACGCAGTATTTT.

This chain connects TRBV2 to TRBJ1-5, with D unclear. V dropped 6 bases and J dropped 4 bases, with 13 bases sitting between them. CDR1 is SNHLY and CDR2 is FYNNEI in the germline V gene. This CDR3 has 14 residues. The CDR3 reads CASRPSLGNQPQHF. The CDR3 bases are TGTGCCAGCAGGCCATCTTTGGGGAATCAGCCCCAGCATTTT.

The CDR3 is CSVEGRGAAEQYF. As DNA, the CDR3 is TGCAGCGTTGAAGGAAGAGGGGCGGCCGAGCAGTACTTC. The gene calls are TRBV29-1 and TRBJ2-5; perhaps D is TRBD1 or TRBD2 (5 bases each). The end of the DNA is better explained by TRBJ2-7, so the J call may be wrong. Germline values: CDR1 SQVTM, CDR2 ANQGSEA. The CDR3 is 13 amino acids.

CDR3 region: CASTGGSPYSNQPQHF. CDR3 bases: TGTGCCAGCACCGGAGGTTCCCCATATAGCAATCAGCCCCAGCATTTT. The chain carries TRBV28 and TRBJ1-5; D unclear. The V end lost 7 bases, the J end lost 0 bases, and 16 bases lay between the germline ends. Germline CDR1 MDHEN, CDR2 SYDVKM. The CDR3 consists of 16 residues.

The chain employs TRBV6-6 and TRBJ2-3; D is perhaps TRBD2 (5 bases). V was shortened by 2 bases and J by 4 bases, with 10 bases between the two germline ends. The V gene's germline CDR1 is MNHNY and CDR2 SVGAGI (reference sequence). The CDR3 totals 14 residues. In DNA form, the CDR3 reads TGTGCCAGCAGTTACCAGGACTCACCAGATACGCAGTATTTT. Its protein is CASSYQDSPDTQYF.

The CDR3 region has the DNA TGTGCCAGCAGTGGACAGGGGGCTGGCTATGGCTACACCTTC. This sequence encodes CASSGQGAGYGYTF. V and J are TRBV6-5 and TRBJ1-2; 11 bases agree with TRBD1. CDR3 length: 14 amino acids. Germline CDR1 and CDR2: MNHEY and SVGAGI. V dropped 5 bases and J dropped 4; count of bases not matched to a gene: 3.

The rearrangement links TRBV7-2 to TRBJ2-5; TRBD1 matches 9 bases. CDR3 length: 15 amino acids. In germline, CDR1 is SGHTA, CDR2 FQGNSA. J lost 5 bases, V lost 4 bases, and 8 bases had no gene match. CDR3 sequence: CASSYTGGWGETQYF. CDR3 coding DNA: TGTGCCAGCAGCTACACAGGGGGCTGGGGGGAGACCCAGTACTTC. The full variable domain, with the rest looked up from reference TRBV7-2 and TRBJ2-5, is GAGVSQSPSNKVTEKGKDVELRCDPISGHTALYWYRQSLGQGLEFLIYFQGNSAPDKSGLPSDRFSAERTGGSVSTLTIQRTQQEDSAVYLCASSYTGGWGETQYFGPGTRLLVL.

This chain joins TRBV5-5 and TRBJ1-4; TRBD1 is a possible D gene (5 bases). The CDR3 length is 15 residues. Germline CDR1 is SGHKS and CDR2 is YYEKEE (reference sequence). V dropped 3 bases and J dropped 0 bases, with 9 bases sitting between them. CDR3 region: CASSSGPSTNEKLFF. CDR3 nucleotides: TGTGCCAGCAGCTCAGGGCCCTCAACTAATGAAAAACTGTTTTTT. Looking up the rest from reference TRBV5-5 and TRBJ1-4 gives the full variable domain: DAGVTQSPTHLIKTRGQQVTLRCSPISGHKSVSWYQQVLGQGPQFIFQYYEKEERGRGNFPDRFSARQFPNYSSELNVNALLLGDSALYLCASSSGPSTNEKLFFGSGTQLSVL.

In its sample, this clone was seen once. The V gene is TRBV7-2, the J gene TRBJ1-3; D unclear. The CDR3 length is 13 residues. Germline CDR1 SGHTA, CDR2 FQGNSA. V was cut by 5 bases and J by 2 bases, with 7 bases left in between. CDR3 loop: CASSEEAGNTIYF. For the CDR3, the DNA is TGTGCCAGCAGCGAGGAGGCTGGAAACACCATATATTTT.

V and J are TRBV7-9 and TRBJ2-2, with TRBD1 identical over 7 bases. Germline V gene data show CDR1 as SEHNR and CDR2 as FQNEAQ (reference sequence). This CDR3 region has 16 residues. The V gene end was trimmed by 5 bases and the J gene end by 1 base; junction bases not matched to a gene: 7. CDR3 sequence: CASSPYRDRNTGELFF. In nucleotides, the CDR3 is TGTGCCAGCAGCCCATACCGGGACAGGAACACCGGGGAGCTGTTTTTT.

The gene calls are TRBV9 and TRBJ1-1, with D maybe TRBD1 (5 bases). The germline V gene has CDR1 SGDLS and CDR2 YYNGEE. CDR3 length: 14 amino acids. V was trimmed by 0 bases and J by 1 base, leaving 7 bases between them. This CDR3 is CASSVGGSNTEAFF. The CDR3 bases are TGTGCCAGCAGCGTAGGGGGGTCGAACACTGAAGCTTTCTTT.

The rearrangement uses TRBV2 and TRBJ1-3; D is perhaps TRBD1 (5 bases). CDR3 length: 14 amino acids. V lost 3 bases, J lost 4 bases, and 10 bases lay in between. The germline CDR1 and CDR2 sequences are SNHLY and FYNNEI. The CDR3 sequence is CASSERRAGNTIYF. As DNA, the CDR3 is TGTGCCAGCAGTGAGCGCAGGGCAGGAAACACCATATATTTT.

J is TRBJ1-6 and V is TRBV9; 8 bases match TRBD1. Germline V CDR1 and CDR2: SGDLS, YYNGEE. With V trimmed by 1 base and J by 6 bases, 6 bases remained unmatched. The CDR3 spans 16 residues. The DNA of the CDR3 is TGTGCCAGCAGCGTATTCCCCGACAGGGGTAATTCACCCCTCCACTTT. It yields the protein CASSVFPDRGNSPLHF. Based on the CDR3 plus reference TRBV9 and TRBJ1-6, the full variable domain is DSGVTQTPKHLITATGQRVTLRCSPRSGDLSVYWYQQSLDQGLQFLIQYYNGEERAKGNILERFSAQQFPDLHSELNLSSLELGDSALYFCASSVFPDRGNSPLHFGNGTRLTVT.

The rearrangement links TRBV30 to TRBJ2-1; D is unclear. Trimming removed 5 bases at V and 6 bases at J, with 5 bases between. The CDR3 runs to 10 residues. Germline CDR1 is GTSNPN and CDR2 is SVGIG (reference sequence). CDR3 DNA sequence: TGTGCCTGGCGTGCCAATGAGCAGTTCTTC. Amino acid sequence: CAWRANEQFF. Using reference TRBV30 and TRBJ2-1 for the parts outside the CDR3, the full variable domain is SQTIHQWPATLVQPVGSPLSLECTVEGTSNPNLYWYRQAAGRGLQLLFYSVGIGQISSEVPQNLSASRPQDRQFILSSKKLLLSDSGFYLCAWRANEQFFGPGTRLTVL.

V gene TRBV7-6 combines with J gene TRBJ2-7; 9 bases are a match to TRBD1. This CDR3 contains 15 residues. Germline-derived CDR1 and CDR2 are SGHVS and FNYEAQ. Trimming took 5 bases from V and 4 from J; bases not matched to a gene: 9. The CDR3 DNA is TGTGCCAGCAGCGGAGGGACAGGGCTACAATACGAGCAGTACTTC. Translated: CASSGGTGLQYEQYF.